The source of this T cell receptor beta chain is a study of T cells in Graves' hyperthyroidism and ophthalmopathy. At least ten counts were recorded for this clonotype. Germline CDR1 is MNHEY and CDR2 is SMNVEV (reference sequence). Trimming shortened V by 3 bases and J by 3 bases, and 12 bases separated the two germline ends. CDR3 size: 14 residues. From RNA transcripts, TCR beta CDR3 regions were amplified. A first-round RT-PCR of the TCR CDR3 used the HTBI primer set. Each CDR3 protein gets one entry after TCRdb re-called the multiplex PCR reads with MiXCR. Of around 610,000 distinct CDR3 sequences detected, around 15% appear once; the ten largest clones hold around 4.5%.

This chain joins TRBV27 and TRBJ2-7; D may be TRBD2 (6 bases). The source of this sequence is a middle-aged woman with Graves' ophthalmopathy. Sample: blood. CDR3 amino acids: CASSFIAGFYEQYF. For the CDR3, the DNA is TGTGCCAGCAGTTTCATTGCGGGGTTCTACGAGCAGTACTTC.